This T cell receptor (beta chain) was retrieved from a study of cytotoxic CD8 clonotypes in ibrutinib-treated CLL. In the study overall: Responses comprised about 24 partial and 2 complete; at median roughly 66 months, roughly 14 remained remitted and roughly 12 progressed.

Sequenced by immunoSEQ multiplex PCR; TCRdb stores in-frame clones only, minus some. The profile shows hundreds of thousands of clones, 80% of them singletons. V gave up 3 bases and J gave up 7 bases, with 10 bases separating them. The CDR3 is 12 amino acids. CDR1 and CDR2 from the germline V gene are MNHEY and SMNVEV (reference sequence). Libraries of TCR beta were made from approximately 2.2 micrograms of genomic DNA that came from cryopreserved PBMCs. This clone appeared a single time. The chain carries TRBV27 and TRBJ2-7; D gene unclear. Sequenced here: PBMCs, sampled before ibrutinib treatment. This receptor was identified in a human donor with chronic lymphocytic leukemia. CDR3 in DNA: TGTGCCAGCAGTTTCCGCGGACGTGAGCAGTACTTC. It specifies CASSFRGREQYF.